This T cell receptor (beta chain) was captured in a study of blood T cell repertoires in COVID-19. Using immunoSEQ multiplex PCR, the repertoire was profiled, and TCRdb retains in-frame clones only, with some absent. The sample lists approximately 430,000 clones, roughly 90% seen once, with roughly 1.4% in the top ten. Germline V gene lookup returns CDR1 SGHNT and CDR2 YYREEE (reference sequence). The CDR3 runs 14 residues. With 5 bases removed from V and 0 bases from J, the gap between germline ends came to 11 bases. This clone was counted between two and nine times. The chain uses TRBV5-4 and TRBJ1-1; D uncertain. Sequenced: peripheral blood. The TCR comes from a woman aged 30 to 39 with active or convalescent COVID-19. CDR3 in amino acids: CASRFWPLNTEAFF. The CDR3 bases are TGTGCCAGCAGGTTCTGGCCCTTGAACACTGAAGCTTTCTTT.